Following are 12 T cell receptor beta chains from one sample sequenced in a study of blood T cell repertoires in COVID-19. The repertoire was sequenced with immunoSEQ multiplex PCR; TCRdb's copy has only in-frame clones and lacks some. The table has more than 250,000 clones, roughly 80% seen once; the top ten hold about 5%. The sample was PBMCs or T cells enriched from blood (not recorded which). These receptors were obtained from a man in his forties who had been exposed to COVID-19.

The genes are TRBV27 and TRBJ1-5, with D tentatively TRBD1 (5 bases). Germline lookup yields CDR1 MNHEY and CDR2 SMNVEV (reference sequence). The CDR3 is made up of 16 amino acids. The V and J ends lost 0 bases and 9 bases respectively, with 18 bases between them. Written as DNA, the CDR3 is TGTGCCAGCAGTTTATCGTTAGGCGCAGGGCACGCGCCCCAGCATTTT. Residues: CASSLSLGAGHAPQHF.

V is TRBV9 and J is TRBJ1-4; no clear D gene. The CDR3 consists of 15 residues. Germline CDR1 is SGDLS and CDR2 is YYNGEE. With 0 bases removed from V and 5 bases from J, the gap between germline ends came to 11 bases. The CDR3 nucleotides read TGTGCCAGCAGCGTAGGAAACAGAAGAAATGAAAAACTGTTTTTT. This translates into CASSVGNRRNEKLFF.

This chain uses TRBV6-6 with TRBJ1-2; D gene ambiguous. The V gene's germline CDR1 is MNHNY and CDR2 SVGAGI (reference sequence). The ends were cut back, 5 bases at V and 6 bases at J, with 13 bases in the middle. The CDR3 sequence is 13 residues long. In nucleotides, the CDR3 is TGTGCCAGCAGTCCGTCCGGGGTACATGGCTACACCTTC. Its protein product is CASSPSGVHGYTF.

The chain has TRBV11-2 and TRBJ2-1, with 11 bases aligning to TRBD2. The CDR3 extends over 16 amino acids. V was clipped by 2 bases and J by 8 bases; unmatched bases: 8. In germline, CDR1 is SGHAT, CDR2 FQNNGV. The CDR3 region has the DNA TGTGCCAGCAGCTTAATAACTAGCGGGAGTCGCTATGAGCAGTTCTTC. Amino acids: CASSLITSGSRYEQFF. The full variable domain, completed using reference TRBV11-2 and TRBJ2-1, is EAGVAQSPRYKIIEKRQSVAFWCNPISGHATLYWYQQILGQGPKLLIQFQNNGVVDDSQLPKDRFSAERLKGVDSTLKIQPAKLEDSAVYLCASSLITSGSRYEQFFGPGTRLTVL.

This chain's CDR3 is CATSTNEDRGRFF. CDR3 nucleotide sequence: TGTGCCACCAGCACTAATGAAGACAGGGGGCGGTTCTTC. The chain couples TRBV15 to TRBJ2-1, with TRBD1 matching 10 bases. The CDR3 loop spans 13 amino acids. J was trimmed by 15 bases and V by 4 bases; bases with no gene match: 9. Germline assignment: CDR1 LNHNV and CDR2 YYDKDF (reference sequence). The whole variable domain, remainder taken from reference TRBV15 and TRBJ2-1, is DAMVIQNPRYQVTQFGKPVTLSCSQTLNHNVMYWYQQKSSQAPKLLFHYYDKDFNNEADTPDNFQSRRPNTSFCFLDIRSPGLGDTAMYLCATSTNEDRGRFFGPGTRLTVL.

This chain uses TRBV11-2 with TRBJ1-6; D is ambiguous. The V and J ends lost 5 bases and 16 bases respectively, with 24 bases between them. Germline CDR1 is SGHAT and CDR2 is FQNNGV. CDR3 length: 15 residues. CDR3 sequence reads: CASSELGGSRNGLHF. Here the CDR3 DNA reads TGTGCCAGCAGCGAACTGGGAGGATCGCGGAACGGACTCCACTTT.

The chain links TRBV5-4 to TRBJ2-2, with D perhaps matching TRBD2 (5 bases). Germline CDR1 reads SGHNT; CDR2 reads YYREEE (reference sequence). The CDR3 length is 16 residues. V dropped 4 bases and J dropped 4 bases, with 17 bases sitting between them. The CDR3 is CASSPALSRGTGELFF. The CDR3 DNA reads as TGTGCCAGCAGCCCTGCCCTTTCTCGGGGCACCGGGGAGCTGTTTTTT.

The chain joins TRBV7-8 to TRBJ1-1, with TRBD1 identical over 7 bases. Per the germline V gene, CDR1 is SGHVS and CDR2 is FQNEAQ. The CDR3 spans 13 residues. The V segment lost 0 bases and the J segment 8 bases; nucleotides outside the gene matches: 3. CDR3 coding DNA: TGTGCCAGCAGCTTAGCGAGGGACAGCGAAGCTTTCTTT. Residues: CASSLARDSEAFF.

The chain couples TRBV30 to TRBJ2-3; 8 bases are a match to TRBD2. The length of the CDR3 is 16 residues. After removal of 0 bases from V and 6 bases from J, the junction contained 11 bases not matched to a gene. Germline loops: CDR1 GTSNPN, CDR2 SVGIG (reference sequence). The CDR3 is CAWSVAPGTSVDTQYF. The CDR3 DNA is TGTGCCTGGAGTGTAGCCCCCGGGACTAGTGTGGATACGCAGTATTTT.

This clone was observed a handful of times. The chain uses TRBV27 and TRBJ1-4, with D possibly matching TRBD1 (5 bases). Trimming removed 5 bases at V and 6 bases at J, with 10 bases between. This CDR3 is built from 13 residues. The germline gives CDR1 MNHEY, CDR2 SMNVEV (reference sequence). The CDR3 loop is CASSASRDEKLFF. The CDR3 nucleotides read TGTGCCAGCAGTGCCTCCAGGGATGAAAAACTGTTTTTT.

This clone was counted a few times. Other DNA sequences in the same sample also yield this CDR3. This chain connects TRBV5-1 to TRBJ1-1, with D unclear. The CDR3 is 15 amino acids. The germline V and J ends were trimmed by 0 bases and 0 bases, with 9 bases remaining between them. Per germline, CDR1 SGHRS and CDR2 YFSETQ. The CDR3 sequence: CASSLGASVNTEAFF. CDR3 in DNA: TGCGCCAGCAGCTTGGGGGCGAGTGTGAACACTGAAGCTTTCTTT. Full variable domain (missing parts from reference TRBV5-1 and TRBJ1-1): KAGVTQTPRYLIKTRGQQVTLSCSPISGHRSVSWYQQTPGQGLQFLFEYFSETQRNKGNFPGRFSGRQFSNSRSEMNVSTLELGDSALYLCASSLGASVNTEAFFGQGTRLTVV.

The chain employs TRBV2 and TRBJ2-7, with 7 bases that match TRBD1. The CDR3 has 13 residues. V trimming: 1 base; J trimming: 8 bases; junction bases outside the gene matches: 5. CDR1 SNHLY and CDR2 FYNNEI come from the germline V gene. CDR3 amino acids: CASSEGEDRKQYF. Here the CDR3 DNA reads TGTGCCAGCAGTGAAGGCGAGGACAGGAAGCAGTACTTC.